The entry that follows covers one TCR beta chain sequence. This entry comes from a study of blood T cell repertoires in COVID-19. Looking at the study overall: There were acute and convalescent COVID-19 samples, and they came from the United States, Italy and Spain. The analysed material was cDNA or gDNA that came from T cells, B-cell-depleted T cells, or PBMCs.

Germline CDR1 reads KGHSH; CDR2 reads LQKENI. The V gene lost 4 bases and the J gene lost 2 bases, with 14 bases spanning the gap. This CDR3 has 15 residues. The assay was immunoSEQ multiplex PCR, and TCRdb's table has in-frame clones only and misses some. The sample holds 55,000 to 95,000 clones, roughly 80% seen once. The sequence was obtained from a woman in her fifties or sixties with acute or convalescent COVID-19. The sample taken for sequencing was peripheral blood. This chain uses TRBV18 with TRBJ1-1; a possible D gene is TRBD1 (5 bases). The CDR3 sequence is CASSLPTVRNTEAFF. The CDR3 region has the DNA TGTGCCAGCTCACTACCGACAGTACGCAACACTGAAGCTTTCTTT.